This is a list of T cell receptor beta chains from one sample in a study of cytomegalovirus exposure and HLA in healthy donors. The assay was immunoSEQ multiplex PCR, and TCRdb's table has in-frame clones only and misses some. The sample table sets out 150,000 to 200,000 clones. Sequencing was performed on PBMCs. These receptors were obtained from a woman aged 18 to 35 in good health and CMV-seropositive. Each CDR3 is given with its conserved first and last residue. The D gene is left open where the match is weak.

d_call,v_call,j_call,cdr3_aa,cdr3_nt
TRBD2,TRBV15,TRBJ2-3,CATSRDFKSGSTDTQYF,TGTGCCACCAGCAGAGATTTTAAGAGCGGGAGTACAGATACGCAGTATTTT
NA,TRBV27,TRBJ1-3,CASSSAGGSFGNTIYF,TGTGCCAGCAGTTCGGCCGGGGGATCGTTTGGAAACACCATATATTTT
NA,TRBV19,TRBJ1-1,CASSHPRGDTNTEAFF,TGTGCCAGTAGCCACCCCCGGGGGGACACGAACACTGAAGCTTTCTTT
TRBD1,TRBV19,TRBJ1-2,CASSIDRGYERFDGYTF,TGTGCCAGTAGTATAGACAGGGGGTACGAAAGGTTTGATGGCTACACCTTC
NA,TRBV7-8,TRBJ2-2,CASSSLPASGSNTGELFF,TGTGCCAGCAGCTCTCTCCCGGCTTCCGGGTCGAACACCGGGGAGCTGTTTTTT
TRBD1,TRBV6-1,TRBJ2-7,CASSVAGTGSHEQYF,TGTGCCAGCAGTGTCGCCGGGACAGGGAGCCACGAGCAGTACTTC
TRBD2,TRBV30,TRBJ2-6,CAWSRSTSGNVANVLTF,TGTGCCTGGAGTAGGAGCACTAGCGGGAACGTGGCCAACGTCCTGACTTTC
NA,TRBV5-1,TRBJ1-3,CASSLVGRENTIYF,TGCGCCAGCAGCTTGGTAGGGAGAGAAAACACCATATATTTT
NA,TRBV11-3,TRBJ2-7,CASSRIGLSSYEQYF,TGTGCCAGCAGCCGAATTGGTCTAAGCTCCTACGAGCAGTACTTC
TRBD2,TRBV11-3,TRBJ2-1,CASSLPGGYNEQFF,TGTGCCAGCAGCTTACCGGGAGGTTACAATGAGCAGTTCTTC
NA,TRBV6-6,TRBJ1-5,CASRFGLNQPQHF,TGTGCCAGCAGATTCGGACTAAATCAGCCCCAGCATTTT
NA,TRBV6-6,TRBJ1-6,CASSYPQDLYNSPLHF,TGTGCCAGCAGTTACCCACAGGATCTCTATAATTCACCCCTCCACTTT
NA,TRBV30,TRBJ2-7,CAWSGITYEQYF,TGTGCCTGGAGTGGTATTACCTACGAGCAGTACTTC
NA,TRBV7-6,TRBJ2-5,CASSYIKQGQETQYF,TGTGCCAGCAGCTACATTAAACAGGGTCAAGAGACCCAGTACTTC
NA,TRBV29-1,TRBJ1-1,CSVEDRGVWGGEAFF,TGCAGCGTTGAAGATCGCGGGGTCTGGGGAGGAGAAGCTTTCTTT
NA,TRBV4-1,TRBJ2-5,CASSQGAGRTQETQYF,TGCGCCAGCAGCCAAGGGGCAGGGCGGACACAAGAGACCCAGTACTTC
TRBD1,TRBV27,TRBJ1-2,CASTSGGTGGMRYTF,TGTGCCAGCACCTCAGGCGGAACAGGGGGGATGAGGTACACCTTC
NA,TRBV6-1,TRBJ2-1,CASSPTLSYNEQFF,TGTGCCAGCAGTCCCACACTAAGTTACAATGAGCAGTTCTTC
TRBD1,TRBV11-2,TRBJ1-4,CASSPPGGQGKLFF,TGTGCCAGCAGCCCCCCCGGGGGACAGGGAAAACTGTTTTTT
NA,TRBV6-4,TRBJ2-1,CASRDTYYNEQFF,TGTGCCAGCAGGGACACATACTACAATGAGCAGTTCTTC
TRBD2,TRBV11-2,TRBJ2-7,CASSSTGGGLYEQYF,TGTGCCAGCAGCTCGACGGGGGGAGGTCTTTACGAGCAGTACTTC
TRBD1,TRBV5-4,TRBJ1-5,CASSATGGLSNQPQHF,TGTGCCAGCAGCGCGACAGGGGGTTTGAGCAATCAGCCCCAGCATTTT
TRBD2,TRBV5-1,TRBJ2-3,CASSLAGADTQYF,TGCGCCAGCAGCTTAGCGGGGGCAGATACGCAGTATTTT
NA,TRBV5-5,TRBJ1-5,CASSFSGGPQHF,TGTGCCAGCAGCTTCTCAGGAGGACCCCAGCATTTT
TRBD1,TRBV4-2,TRBJ2-7,CASSTPRQGVARYEQYF,TGTGCCAGCAGCACCCCTAGACAGGGGGTGGCCCGCTACGAGCAGTACTTC
TRBD2,TRBV7-6,TRBJ2-3,CASSPGAGGPLDTQYF,TGTGCCAGCAGCCCGGGAGCGGGAGGCCCCCTAGATACGCAGTATTTT
TRBD1,TRBV30,TRBJ2-7,CAWSGQGPYEQYF,TGTGCCTGGAGTGGACAGGGGCCCTACGAGCAGTACTTC
NA,TRBV12-5,TRBJ1-2,CASGPNRPGGYTF,TGTGCTAGTGGTCCGAACAGACCAGGAGGCTACACCTTC
NA,TRBV4-1,TRBJ2-7,CASSQVLGSFHEQYF,TGCGCCAGCAGCCAAGTGCTCGGTTCCTTCCACGAGCAGTACTTC
NA,TRBV28,TRBJ1-2,CASSPGTVYGYTF,TGTGCCAGCAGTCCGGGAACGGTCTATGGCTACACCTTC
TRBD1,TRBV9,TRBJ1-1,CASSVSPTGDTEAFF,TGTGCCAGCAGCGTATCACCCACAGGGGACACTGAAGCTTTCTTT